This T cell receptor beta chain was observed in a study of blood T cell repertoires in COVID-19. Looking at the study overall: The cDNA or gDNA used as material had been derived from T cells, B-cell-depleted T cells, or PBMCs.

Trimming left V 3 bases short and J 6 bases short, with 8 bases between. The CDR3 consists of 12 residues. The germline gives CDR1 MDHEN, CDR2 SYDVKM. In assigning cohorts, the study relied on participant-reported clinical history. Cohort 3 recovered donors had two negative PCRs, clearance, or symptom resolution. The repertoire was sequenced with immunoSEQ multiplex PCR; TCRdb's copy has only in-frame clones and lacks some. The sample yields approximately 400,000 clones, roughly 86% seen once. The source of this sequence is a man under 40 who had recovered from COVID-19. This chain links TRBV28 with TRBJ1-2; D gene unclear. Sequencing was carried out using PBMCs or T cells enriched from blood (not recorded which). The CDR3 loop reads CASSLKPDGYTF. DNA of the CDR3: TGTGCCAGCAGTTTGAAACCAGATGGCTACACCTTC.